The sequence of this T cell receptor beta chain was determined in a study of control samples from healthy donors and cancer patients. Assay: immunoSEQ multiplex PCR; the TCRdb copy retains only in-frame clones and omits some. There are approximately 66,000 clones in the sample; 90% occur only once, and approximately 5.9% lies in the top ten. With 1 base removed from V and 7 bases from J, the gap between germline ends came to 20 bases. The germline V gene encodes CDR1 SEHNR and CDR2 FQNEAQ (reference sequence). CDR3 size: 17 residues. The receptor was derived from a man in his sixties with colorectal cancer. Sequenced sample: PBMCs. The chain joins TRBV7-9 to TRBJ2-1; D could derive from TRBD1 or TRBD2 (5 bases each). The CDR3 DNA follows: TGTGCCAGCAGCTTAGGTTTCGAGGGGACCCTGAGGAATGAGCAGTTCTTC. Translated, it gives CASSLGFEGTLRNEQFF.